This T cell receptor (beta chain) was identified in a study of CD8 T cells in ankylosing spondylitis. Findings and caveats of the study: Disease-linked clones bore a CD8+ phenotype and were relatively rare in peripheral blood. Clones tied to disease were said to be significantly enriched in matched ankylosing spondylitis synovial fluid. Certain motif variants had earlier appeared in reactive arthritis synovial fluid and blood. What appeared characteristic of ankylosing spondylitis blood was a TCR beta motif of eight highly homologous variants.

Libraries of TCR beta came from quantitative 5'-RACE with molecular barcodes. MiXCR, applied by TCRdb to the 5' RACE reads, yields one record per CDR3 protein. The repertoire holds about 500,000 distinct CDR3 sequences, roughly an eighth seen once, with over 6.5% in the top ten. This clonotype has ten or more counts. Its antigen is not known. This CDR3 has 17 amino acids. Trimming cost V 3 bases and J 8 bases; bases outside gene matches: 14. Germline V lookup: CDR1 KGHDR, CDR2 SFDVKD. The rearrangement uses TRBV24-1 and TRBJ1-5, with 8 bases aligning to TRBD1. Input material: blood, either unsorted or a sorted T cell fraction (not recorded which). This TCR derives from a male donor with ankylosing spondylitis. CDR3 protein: CATSDPGQGPQEEPQHF. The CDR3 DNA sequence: TGTGCCACCAGTGATCCCGGACAGGGCCCCCAGGAGGAGCCCCAGCATTTT.